This T cell receptor (beta chain) is drawn from a study of cytomegalovirus exposure and HLA in healthy donors. Findings of the study overall: Links to common viral pathogens appeared, in a later analysis, for several of the most significant clusters. Reports indicated that the classifier achieved high specificity and sensitivity in diagnosing cytomegalovirus status. As a later analysis showed, a missense DCLRE1C variant was linked to trimming of TCR beta V- and J-genes.

Note on this clone: Antigen unknown.

The PCR ran on 60 Vbeta and 13 Jbeta primers. Data came from immunoSEQ multiplex PCR; TCRdb stores just in-frame clones and leaves some out. In the table there are about 140,000 clones, approximately 80% of which are singletons. The CDR3 is 11 amino acids. The V gene lost 5 bases and the J gene lost 7 bases, with 11 bases spanning the gap. CDR1 and CDR2 from the germline V gene are DFQATT and SNEGSKA (reference sequence). The source is a man over 45 in good health and CMV-seronegative. J is TRBJ1-2 and V is TRBV20-1; D is unresolved. The specimen was PBMCs. The CDR3 bases are TGCAGTGCTGTCCCCGTGGCTGGCTACACCTTC. Translating it yields CSAVPVAGYTF.